The 24 T cell receptor beta chains presented below share a single source sample, sequenced in a study of blood T cell repertoires in COVID-19 (dated by TCRdb to 2018 to 2020). Library preparation employed the immunoSEQ multiplex PCR assay. TCRdb provides this immuneACCESS table in a form limited to in-frame rearrangements. Some clones are lacking; in checked studies, under half of them reflect an unresolved V gene, and why the rest are absent is not known. The sample table lists about 140,000 clones, 88% of them with a count of one. In total, the top ten clones hold more than 2% of the sample. Specimen: peripheral blood. The receptors originated from a human donor with COVID-19, enrolled during active disease. The donor label of this sample is uncertain.

The V and J genes are TRBV5-1 and TRBJ2-3, with no clear D. Germline V gene lookup returns CDR1 SGHRS and CDR2 YFSETQ. The CDR3 is 14 amino acids. Trimming removed 4 bases from V and 4 bases from J, with 13 bases in between. The CDR3 reads CASSGERSSDTQYF. As DNA, the CDR3 is TGCGCCAGCAGCGGTGAGCGTTCTTCAGATACGCAGTATTTT.

CDR3 coding DNA: TGTGCCTGGAGTATGGGGGCCGTAGAGGTAAAACTGTTTTTT. It codes for CAWSMGAVEVKLFF. This chain connects TRBV30 to TRBJ1-4, with D perhaps matching TRBD1 (6 bases). This CDR3 is 14 amino acids long. V lost 2 bases and J lost 10, with 17 bases in between. In germline, CDR1 is GTSNPN, CDR2 SVGIG (reference sequence). Filled out from reference TRBV30 and TRBJ1-4, the complete variable domain reads SQTIHQWPATLVQPVGSPLSLECTVEGTSNPNLYWYRQAAGRGLQLLFYSVGIGQISSEVPQNLSASRPQDRQFILSSKKLLLSDSGFYLCAWSMGAVEVKLFFGSGTQLSVL.

This chain connects TRBV25-1 to TRBJ1-5; TRBD1 aligns across 10 bases. The CDR3 runs 15 residues. Trimming took 5 bases from V and 7 from J; bases not matched to a gene: 8. Germline V gene lookup returns CDR1 MGHDK and CDR2 SYGVNS. The DNA for the CDR3 is TGTGCCAGCAGTATCCGGGACAGGGGAGGCCAGCCCCAGCATTTT. Translating gives CASSIRDRGGQPQHF.

The rearrangement joins TRBV29-1 to TRBJ2-7; TRBD2 is a possible D gene (6 bases). From germline, CDR1 is SQVTM and CDR2 ANQGSEA. Between the trimmed V and J ends, which lost 2 bases and 6 bases, there was a span of 17 bases. The CDR3 covers 14 residues. The CDR3 coding sequence is TGCAGCGTTGAACTCCAACAGGTCGGGGGCGAGCAGTACTTC. Translating it yields CSVELQQVGGEQYF.

This clone was picked up one time. The V gene is TRBV3-1 (or the pseudogene TRBV3-2), the J gene TRBJ2-2, with D hard to call. The CDR3 runs to 14 residues. Germline lookup yields CDR1 LGHDT and CDR2 YNNKEL (reference sequence). Trimming shortened V by 0 bases and J by 5 bases, and 7 bases separated the two germline ends. CDR3 region: CASSQEPRTGELFF. CDR3 nucleotides: TGTGCCAGCAGCCAAGAACCCAGAACCGGGGAGCTGTTTTTT.

This clone was detected once. The genes are TRBV10-1 and TRBJ2-3, with TRBD1 matching over 7 bases. Germline loops: CDR1 WNHNN, CDR2 SYGVQD (reference sequence). The CDR3 loop spans 15 amino acids. Trimming cost V 5 bases and J 2 bases; bases outside gene matches: 7. The CDR3 protein is CASSPNRGLTDTQYF. In DNA, the CDR3 is TGCGCCAGCAGTCCGAACAGGGGCCTCACAGATACGCAGTATTTT.

This chain connects TRBV10-3 to TRBJ1-6; 7 bases are shared with TRBD1. V trimming: 5 bases; J trimming: 5 bases; junction bases outside the gene matches: 3. The CDR3 spans 14 residues. Per the germline V gene, CDR1 is ENHRY and CDR2 is SYGVKD. The CDR3 protein is CAISPRGNNSPLHF. The CDR3, as DNA: TGTGCCATCAGTCCCAGGGGGAATAATTCACCCCTCCACTTT.

This chain links TRBV10-3 with TRBJ1-5, with D hard to call. CDR1 and CDR2 from the germline V gene are ENHRY and SYGVKD. V dropped 5 bases and J dropped 7 bases, with 15 bases sitting between them. CDR3 size: 14 residues. CDR3 residues: CAISQESLAQPQHF. As DNA, the CDR3 is TGTGCCATCAGTCAGGAAAGCCTCGCCCAGCCCCAGCATTTT.

The gene calls are TRBV5-1 and TRBJ2-2, with 9 nucleotides matching TRBD1. V was clipped by 1 base and J by 6 bases; unmatched bases: 4. The length of the CDR3 is 15 residues. Germline CDR1 SGHRS, CDR2 YFSETQ. The CDR3 is CASSLTGGRSGELFF. DNA of the CDR3: TGCGCCAGCAGCTTGACAGGGGGCAGATCCGGGGAGCTGTTTTTT.

The genes are TRBV11-3 and TRBJ2-3, with TRBD2 matching over 8 bases. V lost 2 bases, J lost 0 bases, and 7 bases stayed unmatched. The length of the CDR3 is 17 residues. CDR1 and CDR2 (germline): SGHNT, YENEEA. This chain's CDR3 is CASSLHSGDLSTDTQYF. CDR3 in DNA: TGTGCCAGCAGCTTACATAGCGGGGACCTAAGCACAGATACGCAGTATTTT. Variable domain in full (rest from reference TRBV11-3 and TRBJ2-3): EAGVVQSPRYKIIEKKQPVAFWCNPISGHNTLYWYLQNLGQGPELLIRYENEEAVDDSQLPKDRFSAERLKGVDSTLKIQPAELGDSAVYLCASSLHSGDLSTDTQYFGPGTRLTVL.

The chain couples TRBV19 to TRBJ1-4; 7 positions match TRBD1. J lost 5 bases, V lost 4 bases, and 7 bases had no gene match. CDR3 size: 15 residues. Germline V lookup: CDR1 LNHDA, CDR2 SQIVND (reference sequence). DNA for the CDR3: TGTGCCAGTAGTACCCAGACAGGGTGGAATGAAAAACTGTTTTTT. It translates to CASSTQTGWNEKLFF. The whole variable domain, remainder taken from reference TRBV19 and TRBJ1-4, is DGGITQSPKYLFRKEGQNVTLSCEQNLNHDAMYWYRQDPGQGLRLIYYSQIVNDFQKGDIAEGYSVSREKKESFPLTVTSAQKNPTAFYLCASSTQTGWNEKLFFGSGTQLSVL.

This rearrangement joins TRBV4-1 to TRBJ2-7; 7 nucleotides line up with TRBD2. Trimming took 1 base from V and 5 from J; bases not matched to a gene: 2. The germline CDR1 and CDR2 sequences are MGHRA and YSYEKL. CDR3 length: 13 amino acids. The CDR3 nucleotides read TGCGCCAGCAGCCAAGGTGCGGGAGACGAGCAGTACTTC. Translation: CASSQGAGDEQYF.

The chain joins TRBV6-5 to TRBJ1-6; D perhaps matches TRBD1 (6 bases). The CDR3 has 14 residues. V gave up 2 bases and J gave up 13 bases, with 15 bases separating them. CDR1 and CDR2 (germline): MNHEY, SVGAGI. This CDR3 reads CASSYETGPFPLHF. The CDR3 coding sequence is TGTGCCAGCAGTTACGAGACAGGTCCCTTCCCCCTCCACTTT.

The V and J genes are TRBV9 and TRBJ1-3; TRBD1 matches at 7 bases. Germline CDR1 and CDR2: SGDLS and YYNGEE. V trimming: 0 bases; J trimming: 1 base; junction bases outside the gene matches: 4. The CDR3 is 16 amino acids. CDR3 amino acids: CASSVGGRGSGNTIYF. The CDR3 coding sequence is TGTGCCAGCAGCGTAGGGGGCAGGGGGTCTGGAAACACCATATATTTT.

The V call is TRBV28, the J call TRBJ1-6; D unclear. The CDR3 runs 15 residues. V lost 8 bases to trimming and J lost 10 bases, with 21 bases between them. The V gene's germline CDR1 is MDHEN and CDR2 SYDVKM. The CDR3 region has the DNA TGTGCCAGCCATCGTCCGGGTCAAAGGAGATCACCCCTCCACTTT. The encoded protein is CASHRPGQRRSPLHF.

This clone appeared a few times. This sequence joins TRBV6-5 and TRBJ2-1; a weak D match, TRBD2 (5 bases). V shed 7 bases and J shed 4 bases, with 17 bases lying between them. This CDR3 is built from 15 residues. The germline V gene has CDR1 MNHEY and CDR2 SVGAGI. The CDR3 loop reads CASTPSRGAYNEQFF. CDR3 nucleotides: TGTGCCAGCACCCCCTCCCGGGGAGCGTACAATGAGCAGTTCTTC.

The rearrangement links TRBV15 to TRBJ1-1; perhaps TRBD1 as D (5 bases). Per the germline V gene, CDR1 is LNHNV and CDR2 is YYDKDF (reference sequence). This CDR3 has 14 residues. Deletions cut 6 bases from V and 3 bases from J, with 14 bases between. This chain's CDR3 is CATRPGVGYTEAFF. CDR3 coding DNA: TGTGCCACCAGACCGGGGGTGGGGTACACTGAAGCTTTCTTT.

The gene calls are TRBV5-1 and TRBJ2-1; 8 bases fit TRBD2. From germline, CDR1 is SGHRS and CDR2 YFSETQ. The CDR3 consists of 15 residues. The V and J ends lost 2 bases and 3 bases, in that order; junction bases with no gene match: 4. The CDR3 sequence is CASSFTSGDYNEQFF. In DNA form, the CDR3 reads TGCGCCAGCAGCTTTACTAGCGGAGACTACAATGAGCAGTTCTTC.

Only one count was recorded for this clone. The J gene is TRBJ2-1, the V gene TRBV7-3, with 7 positions matching TRBD1. CDR1 is SGHTA, CDR2 FQGTGA, per germline. Losses at the gene ends were 1 base for V and 4 bases for J; bases not matched to a gene: 7. This CDR3 region has 16 residues. Here the CDR3 DNA reads TGTGCCAGCAGCTTAAACCGGGACAGTTCTTACAATGAGCAGTTCTTC. Its protein is CASSLNRDSSYNEQFF.

This chain uses TRBV30 with TRBJ1-2; D remains unclear. Germline-derived CDR1 and CDR2 are GTSNPN and SVGIG (reference sequence). V lost 2 bases to trimming and J lost 8 bases, with 15 bases between them. The CDR3 spans 13 residues. In DNA form, the CDR3 reads TGTGCCTGGAGTCCTGAGCCGGGGTTCGGCTACACCTTC. Amino acids: CAWSPEPGFGYTF.

In this sample, this clone turned up once. This chain uses TRBV18 with TRBJ2-1, with TRBD2 matching over 10 bases. The V and J ends lost 5 bases and 0 bases, in that order; junction bases with no gene match: 7. The CDR3 has 17 amino acids. From germline, CDR1 is KGHSH and CDR2 LQKENI. This CDR3 is CASSRTSGYSSYNEQFF. CDR3 nucleotide sequence: TGTGCCAGCTCAAGGACTAGCGGCTATAGCTCCTACAATGAGCAGTTCTTC.

V and J are TRBV24-1 and TRBJ2-7; TRBD1 aligns across 7 bases. The CDR3 length is 14 residues. Trimming removed 8 bases from V and 3 bases from J; junction bases left unmatched: 9. Germline values: CDR1 KGHDR, CDR2 SFDVKD. The CDR3 spells CATTGRDSFYEQYF. In DNA form, the CDR3 reads TGTGCCACCACAGGACGGGACAGCTTCTACGAGCAGTACTTC.

The chain couples TRBV4-1 to TRBJ2-1; D ambiguous. V was shortened by 1 base and J by 7 bases, with 5 bases between the two germline ends. This CDR3 has 12 residues. Germline CDR1 MGHRA, CDR2 YSYEKL. For the CDR3, the DNA is TGCGCCAGCAGCCAAGTTCGGAATGAGCAGTTCTTC. This gives the protein CASSQVRNEQFF.

In its sample, this clone was seen a few times. The rearrangement links TRBV4-2 to TRBJ2-5; 12 nucleotides match TRBD2. Germline CDR1 is LGHNA and CDR2 is YNFKEQ. This CDR3 is 18 amino acids long. The junction had 15 bases not matched to a gene; V was cut back by 6 bases and J by 4 bases. The CDR3: CASSSTGWLAGGRETQYF. The CDR3 nucleotides read TGTGCCAGCAGTTCAACGGGGTGGCTAGCGGGAGGGCGAGAGACCCAGTACTTC.